One sample yielded the 13 T cell receptor beta chains listed below, sequenced in a study of T cell responses to AZD1222 COVID-19 vaccine. Assay used: immunoSEQ multiplex PCR; TCRdb lists only in-frame clones, some missing. The top ten hold under 5% of the sample, which has about 83,000 clones, 85% to 90% seen once. The sample consisted of peripheral blood, taken on day 0 of MenACWY control vaccination. Receptor source: an adult in good health.

The gene calls are TRBV5-1 and TRBJ1-5; D might be TRBD1 (6 bases). Trimming took off 4 bases at V and 2 bases at J, with 10 bases between the two ends. Germline V gene data show CDR1 as SGHRS and CDR2 as YFSETQ. The length of the CDR3 is 14 residues. The CDR3 region has the DNA TGCGCCAGCAGCGCAGGGGTTGGCAATCAGCCCCAGCATTTT. Translation: CASSAGVGNQPQHF.

This rearrangement joins TRBV9 to TRBJ1-2, with D unresolved. CDR1 is SGDLS and CDR2 is YYNGEE in the germline V gene. The CDR3 spans 12 residues. The germline V and J ends were trimmed by 3 bases and 5 bases, with 8 bases remaining between them. The CDR3 DNA sequence: TGTGCCAGCAGCGAGGACCTGTATGGCTACACCTTC. Its translation: CASSEDLYGYTF.

This chain connects TRBV7-2 to TRBJ2-2; a weak D match, TRBD1 (6 bases). The ends were cut back, 2 bases at V and 4 bases at J, with 11 bases in the middle. The CDR3 sequence is 15 residues long. CDR1 is SGHTA and CDR2 is FQGNSA in the germline V gene. The CDR3: CASSLFFRGTGELFF. CDR3 nucleotide sequence: TGTGCCAGCAGCTTATTTTTCAGGGGCACCGGGGAGCTGTTTTTT.

The chain carries TRBV30 and TRBJ2-1; D is tentatively TRBD1 or TRBD2 (5 bases each). Trimming left V 7 bases short and J 6 bases short, with 22 bases between. The CDR3 loop spans 15 amino acids. Germline CDR1 and CDR2: GTSNPN and SVGIG (reference sequence). CDR3 bases: TGTGCCTCAGTCGCCGCCACGGGACCGACCAATGAGCAGTTCTTC. It codes for CASVAATGPTNEQFF.

This clone was counted a single time. The rearrangement links TRBV28 to TRBJ2-7, with D tentatively TRBD1 (6 bases). V shed 5 bases and J shed 1 base, with 9 bases lying between them. CDR1 and CDR2 (germline): MDHEN, SYDVKM. CDR3 length equals 13 residues. The CDR3 DNA is TGTGCCAGCAGTCCGGACAGTTCCTACGAGCAGTACTTC. Amino acids: CASSPDSSYEQYF.

This clone came up once. The J gene is TRBJ1-1, the V gene TRBV3-1 (or the pseudogene TRBV3-2); 7 nucleotides align to TRBD1. The CDR3 is 15 residues long. V was clipped by 4 bases and J by 5 bases; unmatched bases: 10. CDR1 and CDR2 (germline): LGHDT, YNNKEL (reference sequence). The CDR3 protein is CASSLPTGSGTEAFF. The CDR3 DNA sequence: TGTGCCAGCAGCCTTCCGACAGGGTCGGGGACTGAAGCTTTCTTT.

This clone was seen only a few times. The rearrangement joins TRBV19 to TRBJ1-1; the match to TRBD1 covers 7 bases. J lost 4 bases, V lost 6 bases, and 14 bases had no gene match. CDR3 size: 16 residues. Germline V gene lookup returns CDR1 LNHDA and CDR2 SQIVND (reference sequence). The CDR3, as DNA: TGTGCCAGTAGACTACCCCGGGACAGCGGGGGCACTGAAGCTTTCTTT. Translated: CASRLPRDSGGTEAFF.

This clone was detected only once. This sequence joins TRBV6-5 and TRBJ2-1, with a weak D call TRBD1 (6 bases). The V and J ends lost 8 bases and 3 bases respectively, with 14 bases between them. CDR1 and CDR2 (germline): MNHEY, SVGAGI. CDR3 size: 14 residues. The CDR3 DNA sequence: TGTGCCAGCTCGGACAGCTTTGTCTACAATGAGCAGTTCTTC. Its protein is CASSDSFVYNEQFF.

This clone was seen more than once but under ten times. The chain joins TRBV2 to TRBJ1-5; possible D gene TRBD1, 6 bases. Germline assignment: CDR1 SNHLY and CDR2 FYNNEI. Trimming cost V 6 bases and J 6 bases, with 12 bases left between them. The CDR3 loop spans 13 amino acids. In DNA, the CDR3 is TGTGCCAGCAGGGCAGGGACAAGTCAGCCCCAGCATTTT. The encoded protein is CASRAGTSQPQHF.

The chain is built from TRBV28 and TRBJ2-7, with 10 bases lining up with TRBD2. The V gene end was trimmed by 9 bases and the J gene end by 4 bases; junction bases not matched to a gene: 6. Germline values: CDR1 MDHEN, CDR2 SYDVKM. This CDR3 is 13 amino acids long. The CDR3 DNA reads TGTGCCAGTTTAGCGGGAGGAGGTTACGAGCAGTACTTC. It specifies CASLAGGGYEQYF.

This chain uses TRBV6-2 or TRBV6-3 with TRBJ1-1; no reliable D call. CDR1 MNHEY and CDR2 SVGEGT come from the germline V gene. Trimming left V 0 bases short and J 7 bases short, with 12 bases between. The CDR3 sequence is 14 residues long. This chain's CDR3 is CASSYSNPLIEAFF. CDR3 DNA: TGTGCCAGCAGTTACTCGAACCCCTTGATTGAAGCTTTCTTT.

The chain combines TRBV29-1 with TRBJ2-1, with 9 nucleotides matching TRBD1. Per germline, CDR1 SQVTM and CDR2 ANQGSEA. V shed 4 bases and J 0 bases; nucleotides not matched to a gene: 7. The CDR3 contains 16 residues. CDR3 in amino acids: CSVGKTGGFSYNEQFF. CDR3 coding DNA: TGCAGCGTTGGAAAAACAGGGGGCTTCTCCTACAATGAGCAGTTCTTC.

V and J are TRBV5-1 and TRBJ2-5; D ambiguous. Trimming took off 4 bases at V and 4 bases at J, with 14 bases between the two ends. Germline CDR1 reads SGHRS; CDR2 reads YFSETQ. The CDR3 length is 14 residues. The CDR3, as DNA: TGCGCCAGCAGCACGACGACTGGCACAGAGACCCAGTACTTC. This gives the protein CASSTTTGTETQYF.